This TCR beta chain emerged from a study of T cells in localized non-small cell lung cancer. Study-wide results and caveats: Higher blood T cell density tracked longer overall survival. The study detected a median around 61 of the top 100 tumor clones in adjacent lung. Uninvolved neighboring lung showed the greatest T cell clonality, exceeding tumor.

The CDR3 consists of 12 residues. In germline, CDR1 is MDHEN, CDR2 SYDVKM. Trimming cost V 6 bases and J 1 base, with 6 bases left between them. In this sample, this clone turned up a few times. Its antigen is undetermined. Sequenced by immunoSEQ multiplex PCR; TCRdb stores in-frame clones only, minus some. The data contain roughly 2,000 clones, around 33% of them singletons. The genes are TRBV28 and TRBJ1-2, with D tentatively TRBD1 (5 bases). This material consisted of normal lung tissue next to the tumor, taken before any cancer treatment. The TCR was taken from a male donor aged 60 or over with stage I lung adenocarcinoma. The CDR3 here is CASRGDNYGYTF. For the CDR3, the DNA is TGTGCCAGCAGAGGGGATAACTATGGCTACACCTTC.